This T cell receptor beta chain was retrieved from a study of CD4 T cells in relation to SARS-CoV-2 and coronaviruses. Study background: After around 10 days of antigen culture, PBMC TCR beta CDR3s were sequenced.

Points from the study as a whole: Roughly three fifths of donors had memory CD4+ clonotypes crossrecognizing SARS-CoV-2 and common cold coronavirus spike.

Before the COVID-19 pandemic, during about 2011-2019, CD4+ T cells were taken from unexposed donors. CD4+ T cells were isolated from the cells after around 11 days of culture. Points on this clone: The antigen is unknown.

CDR1 LNHDA and CDR2 SQIVND come from the germline V gene (reference sequence). This CDR3 region has 14 residues. V was clipped by 2 bases and J by 3 bases, with 11 bases between them. TCRdb's copy holds only in-frame clones and misses some; the assay was immunoSEQ multiplex PCR. Among about 31,000 clones listed, about three quarters were seen once. V is TRBV19 and J is TRBJ2-7; D gene uncertain. This TCR derives from a human donor in good health. Material: CD4+ T cells from PBMCs, cultured in vitro. The CDR3 region is CASSIQIQHYEQYF. CDR3 DNA: TGTGCCAGTAGTATACAAATCCAGCACTACGAGCAGTACTTC. Supplemented by reference TRBV19 and TRBJ2-7, the full variable domain reads DGGITQSPKYLFRKEGQNVTLSCEQNLNHDAMYWYRQDPGQGLRLIYYSQIVNDFQKGDIAEGYSVSREKKESFPLTVTSAQKNPTAFYLCASSIQIQHYEQYFGPGTRLTVT.